This T cell receptor beta chain was identified in a study of blood T cells in healthy people across ages. Germline lookup yields CDR1 MNHEY and CDR2 SMNVEV (reference sequence). This CDR3 is 13 amino acids long. The ends were cut back, 8 bases at V and 6 bases at J, with 14 bases in the middle. A second PCR of 7 to 11 cycles used a sample-barcoded 5' primer and a J-beta primer mix. TCRdb re-called the 5' RACE reads through MiXCR, storing one row per CDR3 protein. Of some 1,000,000 distinct CDR3 sequences in the sample, roughly a quarter were seen once. The data also belong to a second study, concerning T cells of mothers and their children. This second study notes: Input to cDNA synthesis comprised all extracted RNA, at a ratio of around 1.5 ug per 15 ul. Detection of persistent microchimeric T cell clones did not occur.

The V and J genes are TRBV27 and TRBJ2-4; D is possibly TRBD2 (6 bases). The specimen was blood. The TCR was taken from a girl aged 2 to 10 in good health. CDR3 nucleotides: TGTGCCAGCGGTCCCGGGGGAGCAAACATTCAGTACTTC. Its translation: CASGPGGANIQYF.